A selection of T cell receptor beta chains follows, all from one sample in a study of T cells after yellow fever vaccination. TCRdb recomputed calls from the 5' RACE reads with MiXCR, one row per CDR3 protein. Of 450,000 to 550,000 distinct CDR3 sequences listed, 15% to 20% were seen once; the top ten hold roughly an eighth. This specimen consisted of PBMCs, obtained 15 days after the yellow fever booster vaccination. Receptors originate from a young man who received the YFV17D yellow fever vaccine. Both conserved end residues are part of each CDR3. Fields, in order: V gene, CDR3 protein.

v_gene: TRBV29-1; CDR3aa: CSGDSAGRSTDTQYF
v_gene: TRBV7-2; CDR3aa: CASNPGRGLSFNEQFF
v_gene: TRBV7-8; CDR3aa: CASSLGWTSGTRHTDTQYF
v_gene: TRBV7-2; CDR3aa: CASSFTGPSSYEQYF
v_gene: TRBV7-9; CDR3aa: CASSPRAGPNYGYTF
v_gene: TRBV6-5; CDR3aa: CASSYTESRAYEQYF
v_gene: TRBV11-3; CDR3aa: CASSFGTAYTGELFF
v_gene: TRBV3-1; CDR3aa: CASSQPDTDTQYF
v_gene: TRBV6-1; CDR3aa: CASSRQGEGWGEQFF
v_gene: TRBV4-2; CDR3aa: CASSQDRALGEQFF
v_gene: TRBV20-1; CDR3aa: CSARVGSGSYNEQFF
v_gene: TRBV6-2/TRBV6-3; CDR3aa: CATQGLAAYEQYF
v_gene: TRBV7-2; CDR3aa: CASRLLAGFEQFF
v_gene: TRBV10-2; CDR3aa: CASDSGTDTQYF
v_gene: TRBV3-1; CDR3aa: CASSQEKIQYF
v_gene: TRBV5-1; CDR3aa: CASSSRDSLRKGQGYTF
v_gene: TRBV29-1; CDR3aa: CSVTSGSDEQYF
v_gene: TRBV29-1; CDR3aa: CSVRGEDNEQFF
v_gene: TRBV27; CDR3aa: CASGAGTGHEQYF
v_gene: TRBV5-1; CDR3aa: CASSFTTSGRLETQYF
v_gene: TRBV30; CDR3aa: CAWTEEGGSTDTQYF
v_gene: TRBV7-2; CDR3aa: CASSTWPSGPYNEQFF
v_gene: TRBV12-3/TRBV12-4; CDR3aa: CASTDTWNTEAFF
v_gene: TRBV10-1; CDR3aa: CASSSDHNEQFF
v_gene: TRBV20-1; CDR3aa: CSALPPTQAKNIQYF
v_gene: TRBV20-1; CDR3aa: CSALQSTDTQYF
v_gene: TRBV6-2/TRBV6-3; CDR3aa: CASSYPSGRLYNEQFF
v_gene: TRBV29-1; CDR3aa: CSVGARVGYEQYF
v_gene: TRBV20-1; CDR3aa: CSADLTGSLEQYF
v_gene: TRBV29-1; CDR3aa: CSVRGTEDNNYGYTF
v_gene: TRBV5-1; CDR3aa: CASGGGTANSYEQYF
v_gene: TRBV24-1; CDR3aa: CATRDRRADEQFF
v_gene: TRBV28; CDR3aa: CASKPRGGALRDEQFF
v_gene: TRBV20-1; CDR3aa: CSTLLQGASYEQYF
v_gene: TRBV20-1; CDR3aa: CSARLGTAREGYTF
v_gene: TRBV9; CDR3aa: CASSGWLGYEQYF
v_gene: TRBV6-1; CDR3aa: CASQGVGSNTEAFF
v_gene: TRBV15; CDR3aa: CATSTPRTSSYEQYF
v_gene: TRBV5-8; CDR3aa: CASSPGASDTQYF
v_gene: TRBV7-6; CDR3aa: CASSLVARLAGGPLYEQFF
v_gene: TRBV27; CDR3aa: CASSFWGLSYEQYF
v_gene: TRBV5-8; CDR3aa: CASSFFNSLTDTQYF
v_gene: TRBV19; CDR3aa: CASSMGFRGANTEAFF
v_gene: TRBV3-1; CDR3aa: CASSQLAGPTYNEQFF
v_gene: TRBV7-9; CDR3aa: CASSYGVNTEAFF
v_gene: TRBV7-2; CDR3aa: CASSLWDTEENTIYF
v_gene: TRBV27; CDR3aa: CASRGYRSYEQYF
v_gene: TRBV5-5; CDR3aa: CASSLANRVETQYF
v_gene: TRBV7-2; CDR3aa: CASSPLGGPEQFF
v_gene: TRBV29-1; CDR3aa: CSVDTGGSEAFF